This T cell receptor (beta chain) was recorded in a study of CD8+ T cells in alopecia areata. Study-level background: Skin from roughly 6-13-month-old C3H/HeJ graft donors with spontaneous alopecia went to roughly 6-11-week-old female C3H/HeJ mice. General observations from the study: An increase in clonality over normal scalp was evident in lesional scalp, especially alopecia totalis/universalis. Patients shared TCRs less clearly than mice did, possibly for HLA-related reasons. Besides other cells, scalp samples also yield sequences of resident alphabeta T cells from normal skin.

The germline CDR1 and CDR2 sequences are LGHNA and YNLKQL (reference sequence). CDR3 length equals 12 residues. About this clone itself: What it binds is unknown. The germline and genes are mouse ones. The missing CDR3 end, 4 residues past where the read stops, is filled in from the germline J gene.

As the sequencing template, cDNA was produced by extracting RNA and reverse transcribing it. Data came from immunoSEQ multiplex PCR; TCRdb stores just in-frame clones and leaves some out. The data show around 300,000 clones, with none appearing a single time. Pooled cutaneous lymph node cells were sorted using CD4, CD8alpha, NKG2D, NKG2ACE and other markers. The chain combines TRBV5 with TRBJ1-1, with D perhaps TRBD1 (6 bases). The receptor comes from a C3H/HeJ mouse with alopecia areata. These mice share the MHC haplotype H2-k. The specimen sequenced was CD4+ T cells sorted from a lymph node. The CDR3 bases that were read are TGTGCCAGCAGCCATTGGGACAAA. Its protein is CASSHWDK. The full CDR3 sequence reads CASSHWDKEVFF.